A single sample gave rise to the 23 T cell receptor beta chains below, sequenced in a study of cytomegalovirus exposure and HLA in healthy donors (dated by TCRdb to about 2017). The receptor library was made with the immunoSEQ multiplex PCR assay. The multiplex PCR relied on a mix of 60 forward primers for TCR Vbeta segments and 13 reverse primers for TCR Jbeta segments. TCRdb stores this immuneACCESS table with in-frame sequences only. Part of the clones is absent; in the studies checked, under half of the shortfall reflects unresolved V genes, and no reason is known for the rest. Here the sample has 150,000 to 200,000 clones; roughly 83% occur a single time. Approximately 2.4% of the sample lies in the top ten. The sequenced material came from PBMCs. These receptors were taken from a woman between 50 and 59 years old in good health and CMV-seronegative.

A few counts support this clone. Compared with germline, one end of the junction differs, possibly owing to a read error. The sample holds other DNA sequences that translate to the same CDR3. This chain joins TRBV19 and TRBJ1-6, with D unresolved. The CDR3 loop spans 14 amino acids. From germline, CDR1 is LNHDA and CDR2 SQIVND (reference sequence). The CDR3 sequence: CASSQVQNNSPLHF. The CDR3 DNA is TGTGCCAGCAGTCAGGTCCAGAATAATTCCCCCCTCCACTTT. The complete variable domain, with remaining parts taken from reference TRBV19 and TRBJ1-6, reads DGGITQSPKYLFRKEGQNVTLSCEQNLNHDAMYWYRQDPGQGLRLIYYSQIVNDFQKGDIAEGYSVSREKKESFPLTVTSAQKNPTAFYLCASSQVQNNSPLHFGNGTRLTVT.

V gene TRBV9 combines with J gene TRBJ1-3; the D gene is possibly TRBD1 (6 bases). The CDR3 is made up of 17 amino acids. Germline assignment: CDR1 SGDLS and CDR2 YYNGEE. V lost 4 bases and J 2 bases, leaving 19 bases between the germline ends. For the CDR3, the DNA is TGTGCCAGCAGCCCGACGAGGGGGGGGTTCACTGGAAACACCATATATTTT. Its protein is CASSPTRGGFTGNTIYF.

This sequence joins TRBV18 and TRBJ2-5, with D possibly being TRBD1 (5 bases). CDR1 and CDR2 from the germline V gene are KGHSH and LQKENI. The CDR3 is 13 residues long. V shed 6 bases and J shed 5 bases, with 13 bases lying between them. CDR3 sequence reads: CASSSGLVETQYF. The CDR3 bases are TGTGCCAGCTCCTCAGGGTTGGTCGAGACCCAGTACTTC. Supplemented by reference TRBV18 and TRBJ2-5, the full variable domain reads NAGVMQNPRHLVRRRGQEARLRCSPMKGHSHVYWYRQLPEEGLKFMVYLQKENIIDESGMPKERFSAEFPKEGPSILRIQQVVRGDSAAYFCASSSGLVETQYFGPGTRLLVL.

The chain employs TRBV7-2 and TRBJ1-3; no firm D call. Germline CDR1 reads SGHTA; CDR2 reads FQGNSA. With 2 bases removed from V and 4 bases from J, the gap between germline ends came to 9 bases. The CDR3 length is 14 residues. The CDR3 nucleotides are TGTGCCAGCAGCTTATACGTAGCGGGAAACACCATATATTTT. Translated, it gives CASSLYVAGNTIYF.

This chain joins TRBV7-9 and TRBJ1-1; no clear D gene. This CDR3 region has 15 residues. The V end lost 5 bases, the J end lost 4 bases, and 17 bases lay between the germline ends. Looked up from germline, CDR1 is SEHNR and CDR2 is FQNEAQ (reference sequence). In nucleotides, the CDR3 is TGTGCCAGCAGCCCAAAAGCAAACCAGCGCACTGAAGCTTTCTTT. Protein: CASSPKANQRTEAFF.

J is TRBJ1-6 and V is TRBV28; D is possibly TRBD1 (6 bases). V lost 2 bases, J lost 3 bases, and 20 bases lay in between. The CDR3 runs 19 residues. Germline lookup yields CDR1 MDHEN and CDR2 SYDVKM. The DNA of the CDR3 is TGTGCCAGCAGTTTAAAAGGCCAGGGGAGCCTTATCTATAATTCACCCCTCCACTTT. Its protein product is CASSLKGQGSLIYNSPLHF. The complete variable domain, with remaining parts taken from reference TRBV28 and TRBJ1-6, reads DVKVTQSSRYLVKRTGEKVFLECVQDMDHENMFWYRQDPGLGLRLIYFSYDVKMKEKGDIPEGYSVSREKKERFSLILESASTNQTSMYLCASSLKGQGSLIYNSPLHFGNGTRLTVT.

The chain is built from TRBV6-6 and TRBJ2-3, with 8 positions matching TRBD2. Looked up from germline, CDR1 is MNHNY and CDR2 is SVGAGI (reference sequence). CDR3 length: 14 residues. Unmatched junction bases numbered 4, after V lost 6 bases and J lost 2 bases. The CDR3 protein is CASSQRGSTDTQYF. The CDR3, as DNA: TGTGCCAGCAGCCAGCGGGGGTCCACAGATACGCAGTATTTT.

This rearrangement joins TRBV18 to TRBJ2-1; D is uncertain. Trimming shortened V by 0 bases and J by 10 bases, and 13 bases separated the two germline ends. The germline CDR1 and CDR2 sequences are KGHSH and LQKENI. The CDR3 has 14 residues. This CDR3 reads CASSPPIASYEQFF. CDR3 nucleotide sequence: TGTGCCAGCTCACCACCAATCGCCTCCTACGAGCAGTTCTTC. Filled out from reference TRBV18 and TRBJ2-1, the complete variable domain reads NAGVMQNPRHLVRRRGQEARLRCSPMKGHSHVYWYRQLPEEGLKFMVYLQKENIIDESGMPKERFSAEFPKEGPSILRIQQVVRGDSAAYFCASSPPIASYEQFFGPGTRLTVL.

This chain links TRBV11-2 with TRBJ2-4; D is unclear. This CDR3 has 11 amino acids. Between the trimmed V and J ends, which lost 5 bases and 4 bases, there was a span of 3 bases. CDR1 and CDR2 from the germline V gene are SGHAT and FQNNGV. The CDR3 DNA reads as TGTGCCAGCAGCCCTAAAAACATTCAGTACTTC. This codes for CASSPKNIQYF.

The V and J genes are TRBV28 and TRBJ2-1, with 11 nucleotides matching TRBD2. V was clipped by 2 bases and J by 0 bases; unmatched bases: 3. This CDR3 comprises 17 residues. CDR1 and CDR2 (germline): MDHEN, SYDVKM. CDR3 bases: TGTGCCAGCAGTTTAACTAGCGGGGGAATCTCCTACAATGAGCAGTTCTTC. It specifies CASSLTSGGISYNEQFF.

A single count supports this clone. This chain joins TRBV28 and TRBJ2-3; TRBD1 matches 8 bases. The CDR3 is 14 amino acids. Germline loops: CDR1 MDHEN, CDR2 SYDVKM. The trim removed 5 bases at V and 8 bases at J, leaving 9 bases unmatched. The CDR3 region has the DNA TGTGCCAGCAGTCCGACAGGGGTTGGAGGTACGCAGTATTTT. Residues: CASSPTGVGGTQYF.

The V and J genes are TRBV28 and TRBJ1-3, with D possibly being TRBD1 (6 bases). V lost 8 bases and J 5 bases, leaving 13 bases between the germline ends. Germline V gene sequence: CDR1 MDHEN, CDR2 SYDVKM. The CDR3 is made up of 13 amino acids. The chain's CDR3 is CASSQGGRNTIYF. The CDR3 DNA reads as TGTGCCAGCTCACAGGGTGGGAGAAACACCATATATTTT. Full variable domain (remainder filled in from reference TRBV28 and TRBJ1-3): DVKVTQSSRYLVKRTGEKVFLECVQDMDHENMFWYRQDPGLGLRLIYFSYDVKMKEKGDIPEGYSVSREKKERFSLILESASTNQTSMYLCASSQGGRNTIYFGEGSWLTVV.

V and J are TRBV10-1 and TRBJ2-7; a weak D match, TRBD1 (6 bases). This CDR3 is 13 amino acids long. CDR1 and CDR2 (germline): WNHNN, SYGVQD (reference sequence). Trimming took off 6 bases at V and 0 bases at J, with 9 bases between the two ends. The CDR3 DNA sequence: TGCGCCAGCAGCAGGGGCACCTCCTACGAGCAGTACTTC. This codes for CASSRGTSYEQYF.

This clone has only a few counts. DNA of the CDR3: TGTGCCAGCAGTGAACGCGCAGGGGGCAACATTCAGTACTTC. Translated, it gives CASSERAGGNIQYF. This chain links TRBV6-1 with TRBJ2-4; TRBD1 aligns across 8 bases. Germline values: CDR1 MNHNS, CDR2 SASEGT. J lost 7 bases, V lost 2 bases, and 4 bases had no gene match. CDR3 size: 14 residues.

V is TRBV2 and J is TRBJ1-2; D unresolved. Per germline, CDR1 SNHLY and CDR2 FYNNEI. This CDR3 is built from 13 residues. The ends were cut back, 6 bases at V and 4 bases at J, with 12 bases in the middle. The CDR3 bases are TGTGCCAGCAGGGTTACCGGGGTCTATGGCTACACCTTC. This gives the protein CASRVTGVYGYTF.

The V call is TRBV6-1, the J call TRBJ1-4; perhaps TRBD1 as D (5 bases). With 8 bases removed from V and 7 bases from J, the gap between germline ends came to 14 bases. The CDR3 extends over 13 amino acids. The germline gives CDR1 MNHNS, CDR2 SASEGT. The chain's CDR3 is CASSGMGGEKLFF. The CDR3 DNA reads TGTGCCAGCTCAGGGATGGGTGGTGAAAAACTGTTTTTT.

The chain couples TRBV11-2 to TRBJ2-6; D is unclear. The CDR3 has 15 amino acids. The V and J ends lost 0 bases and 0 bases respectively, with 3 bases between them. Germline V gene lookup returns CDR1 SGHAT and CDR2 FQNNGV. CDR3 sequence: CASSLESSGANVLTF. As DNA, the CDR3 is TGTGCCAGCAGCTTAGAGAGCTCTGGGGCCAACGTCCTGACTTTC.

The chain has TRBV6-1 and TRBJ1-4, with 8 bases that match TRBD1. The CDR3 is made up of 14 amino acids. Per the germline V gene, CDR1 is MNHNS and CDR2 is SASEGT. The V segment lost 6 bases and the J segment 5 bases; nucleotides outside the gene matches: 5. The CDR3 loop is CASRTGAQNEKLFF. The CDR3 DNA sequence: TGTGCCAGCAGGACAGGGGCGCAAAATGAAAAACTGTTTTTT.

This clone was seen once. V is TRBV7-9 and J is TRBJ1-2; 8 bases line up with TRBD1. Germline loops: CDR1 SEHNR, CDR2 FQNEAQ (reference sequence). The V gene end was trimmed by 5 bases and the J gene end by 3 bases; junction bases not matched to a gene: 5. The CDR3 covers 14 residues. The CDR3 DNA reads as TGTGCCAGCAGCCCACAACAGGGGGACTATGGCTACACCTTC. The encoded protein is CASSPQQGDYGYTF.

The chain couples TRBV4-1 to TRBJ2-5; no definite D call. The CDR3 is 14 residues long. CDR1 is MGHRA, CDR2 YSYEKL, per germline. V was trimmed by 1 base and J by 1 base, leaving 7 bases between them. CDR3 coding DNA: TGCGCCAGCAGCCAAGCCGGCGGCCAAGAGACCCAGTACTTC. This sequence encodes CASSQAGGQETQYF.

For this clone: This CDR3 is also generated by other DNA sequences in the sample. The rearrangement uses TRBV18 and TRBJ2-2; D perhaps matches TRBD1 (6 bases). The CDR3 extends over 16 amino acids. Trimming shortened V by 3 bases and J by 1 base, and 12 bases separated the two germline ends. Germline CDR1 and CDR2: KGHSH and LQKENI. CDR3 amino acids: CASSPLGQRNTGELFF. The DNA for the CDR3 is TGTGCCAGCTCACCCCTCGGACAGAGGAACACCGGGGAGCTGTTTTTT.

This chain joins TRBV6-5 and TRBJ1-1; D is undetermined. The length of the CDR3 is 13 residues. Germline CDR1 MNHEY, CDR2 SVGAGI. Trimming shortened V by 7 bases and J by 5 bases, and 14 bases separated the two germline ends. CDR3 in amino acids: CASTKTPPTEAFF. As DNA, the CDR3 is TGTGCCAGCACCAAGACACCCCCAACTGAAGCTTTCTTT.

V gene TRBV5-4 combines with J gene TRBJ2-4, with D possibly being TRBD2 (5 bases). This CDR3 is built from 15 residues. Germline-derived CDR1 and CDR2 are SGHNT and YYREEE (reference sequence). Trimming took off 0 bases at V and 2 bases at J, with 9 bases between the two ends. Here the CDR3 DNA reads TGTGCCAGCAGCTTGGCCGGGAATTCCAAAAACATTCAGTACTTC. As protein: CASSLAGNSKNIQYF.